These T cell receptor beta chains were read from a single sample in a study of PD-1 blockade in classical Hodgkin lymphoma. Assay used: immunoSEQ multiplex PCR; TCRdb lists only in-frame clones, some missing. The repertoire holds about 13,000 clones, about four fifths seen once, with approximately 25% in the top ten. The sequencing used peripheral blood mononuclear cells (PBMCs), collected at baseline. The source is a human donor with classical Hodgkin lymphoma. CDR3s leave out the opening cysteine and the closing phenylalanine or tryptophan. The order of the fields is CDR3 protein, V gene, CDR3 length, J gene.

CDR3 protein: ASSSMGGGVVAEAF; V gene: TRBV5-1; CDR3 length: 14; J gene: TRBJ1-1
CDR3 protein: ASSLRADTQY; V gene: TRBV11-3; CDR3 length: 10; J gene: TRBJ2-3
CDR3 protein: ASSFGQGLQPQH; V gene: TRBV7-9; CDR3 length: 12; J gene: TRBJ1-5
CDR3 protein: ASSQDGSGLADNEQF; V gene: TRBV4-3; CDR3 length: 15; J gene: TRBJ2-1
CDR3 protein: ASSFRLRTEAF; V gene: TRBV6-5; CDR3 length: 11; J gene: TRBJ1-1
CDR3 protein: ASSWGLETDTQY; V gene: TRBV5-1; CDR3 length: 12; J gene: TRBJ2-3
CDR3 protein: ASSPAGAGNTIY; V gene: TRBV18; CDR3 length: 12; J gene: TRBJ1-3
CDR3 protein: ASSLSGANTGELF; V gene: TRBV5-1; CDR3 length: 13; J gene: TRBJ2-2
CDR3 protein: ASSQEDRLQETQY; V gene: TRBV5-6; CDR3 length: 13; J gene: TRBJ2-5
CDR3 protein: ASSLAGQVLDFYGYT; V gene: TRBV7-9; CDR3 length: 15; J gene: TRBJ1-2
CDR3 protein: ASSSGGGYNEQF; V gene: TRBV5-4; CDR3 length: 12; J gene: TRBJ2-1
CDR3 protein: SAGPSYEQY; V gene: TRBV29-1; CDR3 length: 9; J gene: TRBJ2-7
CDR3 protein: ASSLAGSPGELF; V gene: TRBV7-2; CDR3 length: 12; J gene: TRBJ2-2
CDR3 protein: ASSRDSAVRGYT; V gene: TRBV5-4; CDR3 length: 12; J gene: TRBJ1-2
CDR3 protein: ASSVVGGGQETQY; V gene: TRBV9; CDR3 length: 13; J gene: TRBJ2-5
CDR3 protein: ASSLRDRASGYT; V gene: TRBV27; CDR3 length: 12; J gene: TRBJ1-2
CDR3 protein: ASSLQENTEAF; V gene: TRBV7-8; CDR3 length: 11; J gene: TRBJ1-1
CDR3 protein: ASSPDLNNYEQY; V gene: TRBV18; CDR3 length: 12; J gene: TRBJ2-7
CDR3 protein: ASSKARTGGRRGNQPQH; V gene: TRBV21-1; CDR3 length: 17; J gene: TRBJ1-5
CDR3 protein: ASSYSGRAGNTIY; V gene: TRBV6-5; CDR3 length: 13; J gene: TRBJ1-3
CDR3 protein: ASSPQGQSNTGELF; V gene: TRBV2; CDR3 length: 14; J gene: TRBJ2-2
CDR3 protein: ASRPPPGGSSYNEQF; V gene: TRBV27; CDR3 length: 15; J gene: TRBJ2-1
CDR3 protein: ASSLDPDSPLH; V gene: TRBV5-8; CDR3 length: 11; J gene: TRBJ1-6
CDR3 protein: ASSFRGLETQY; V gene: TRBV27; CDR3 length: 11; J gene: TRBJ2-5
CDR3 protein: ASSLGQGEKLF; V gene: TRBV7-7; CDR3 length: 11; J gene: TRBJ1-4
CDR3 protein: ASSLGGRSTEAF; V gene: TRBV5-4; CDR3 length: 12; J gene: TRBJ1-1
CDR3 protein: ASSQEGTSGAPYEQY; V gene: TRBV4-2; CDR3 length: 15; J gene: TRBJ2-7
CDR3 protein: ASSNRQGARNTEAF; V gene: TRBV7-2; CDR3 length: 14; J gene: TRBJ1-1
CDR3 protein: ASSPTGNYGYT; V gene: TRBV27; CDR3 length: 11; J gene: TRBJ1-2
CDR3 protein: ASSERDTHTGELF; V gene: TRBV10-1; CDR3 length: 13; J gene: TRBJ2-2
CDR3 protein: ASSQVRQTRNTGELF; V gene: TRBV4-3; CDR3 length: 15; J gene: TRBJ2-2
CDR3 protein: ASSLVVSGNNEQF; V gene: TRBV5-1; CDR3 length: 13; J gene: TRBJ2-1
CDR3 protein: ASSLGQANTGELF; V gene: TRBV18; CDR3 length: 13; J gene: TRBJ2-2
CDR3 protein: ASSPPTVGGGSNEQF; V gene: TRBV18; CDR3 length: 15; J gene: TRBJ2-1
CDR3 protein: ASSDGISPLH; V gene: TRBV6-1; CDR3 length: 10; J gene: TRBJ1-6
CDR3 protein: ASSLGGTRSNQPQH; V gene: TRBV7-2; CDR3 length: 14; J gene: TRBJ1-5
CDR3 protein: ASSTQQGGNQPQH; V gene: TRBV7-2; CDR3 length: 13; J gene: TRBJ1-5
CDR3 protein: SVEHQIQANYGYT; V gene: TRBV29-1; CDR3 length: 13; J gene: TRBJ1-2
CDR3 protein: ASSSFGTVYGYT; V gene: TRBV27; CDR3 length: 12; J gene: TRBJ1-2
CDR3 protein: ASRGTAYEQY; V gene: TRBV6-5; CDR3 length: 10; J gene: TRBJ2-7
CDR3 protein: ASSYVLNTEAF; V gene: TRBV6-5; CDR3 length: 11; J gene: TRBJ1-1
CDR3 protein: ASSLGQATNEKLF; V gene: TRBV7-6; CDR3 length: 13; J gene: TRBJ1-4
CDR3 protein: ASSLEATNPYNEQF; V gene: TRBV11-3; CDR3 length: 14; J gene: TRBJ2-1
CDR3 protein: ASDSGTVNSPLH; V gene: TRBV2; CDR3 length: 12; J gene: TRBJ1-6
CDR3 protein: ASSLVGSTNEKLF; V gene: TRBV5-1; CDR3 length: 13; J gene: TRBJ1-4
CDR3 protein: ASSLGLASGGSKTQY; V gene: TRBV5-1; CDR3 length: 15; J gene: TRBJ2-5
CDR3 protein: ASSLLPSSSYEQY; V gene: TRBV7-2; CDR3 length: 13; J gene: TRBJ2-7
CDR3 protein: ASSRALSGNTIY; V gene: TRBV2; CDR3 length: 12; J gene: TRBJ1-3
CDR3 protein: ASSLSGRLRETQY; V gene: TRBV5-4; CDR3 length: 13; J gene: TRBJ2-5
CDR3 protein: SVVNSYEQY; V gene: TRBV29-1; CDR3 length: 9; J gene: TRBJ2-7
CDR3 protein: ASSLAGSYEQY; V gene: TRBV7-2; CDR3 length: 11; J gene: TRBJ2-7
CDR3 protein: ASSGGQIATNEKLF; V gene: TRBV5-1; CDR3 length: 14; J gene: TRBJ1-4
CDR3 protein: ASSWGGEQF; V gene: TRBV28; CDR3 length: 9; J gene: TRBJ2-1
CDR3 protein: ASSPLGGQGNEKLF; V gene: TRBV18; CDR3 length: 14; J gene: TRBJ1-4